This passage covers 32 T cell receptor beta chains from one sample sequenced in a study of shared clonotypes between healthy human individuals. Assay: immunoSEQ multiplex PCR; the TCRdb copy retains only in-frame clones and omits some. This repertoire shows roughly 760,000 clones, around 67% found once; its top ten account for about 1.8%. Sequences were obtained from memory CD4+ T cells sorted from blood. Specified subset: CD45RA-negative fraction. Receptors were obtained from a woman younger than 45 in good health.

The chain has TRBV5-1 and TRBJ2-7, with D tentatively TRBD1 or TRBD2 (5 bases each). V lost 6 bases and J lost 7, with 20 bases in between. CDR1 and CDR2 (germline): SGHRS, YFSETQ. The CDR3 spans 14 residues. CDR3 protein: CASTAGTDLGEQYF. CDR3 nucleotides: TGCGCCAGCACCGCCGGGACCGACCTAGGGGAGCAGTACTTC. The whole variable domain, remainder taken from reference TRBV5-1 and TRBJ2-7, is KAGVTQTPRYLIKTRGQQVTLSCSPISGHRSVSWYQQTPGQGLQFLFEYFSETQRNKGNFPGRFSGRQFSNSRSEMNVSTLELGDSALYLCASTAGTDLGEQYFGPGTRLTVT.

The chain links TRBV18 to TRBJ1-1; D gene uncertain. With 3 bases removed from V and 3 bases from J, the gap between germline ends came to 14 bases. The CDR3 runs to 15 residues. Germline V gene sequence: CDR1 KGHSH, CDR2 LQKENI. CDR3 DNA: TGTGCCAGCTCACCGGTTCCTCGCGTGGACACTGAAGCTTTCTTT. Protein: CASSPVPRVDTEAFF.

In its sample, this clone was seen a few times. The chain uses TRBV19 and TRBJ2-2; 10 bases map to TRBD2. CDR3 size: 14 residues. The V segment lost 7 bases and the J segment 6 bases; nucleotides outside the gene matches: 5. Germline V lookup: CDR1 LNHDA, CDR2 SQIVND (reference sequence). CDR3 sequence (DNA): TGTGCCAGTACAGGTCTAGCGGGAGCCGGGGAGCTGTTTTTT. Residues: CASTGLAGAGELFF.

This clone was observed a few times. This rearrangement joins TRBV4-1 to TRBJ2-7; 7 bases match TRBD1. The CDR3 has 15 amino acids. The germline V gene encodes CDR1 MGHRA and CDR2 YSYEKL. Trimming at V came to 0 bases and at J to 5 bases, leaving 7 bases not matched to a gene. The CDR3 bases are TGCGCCAGCAGCCAAGATCAGAGGGGGCGTGACGAGCAGTACTTC. It is translated as CASSQDQRGRDEQYF.

This clone was seen only a few times. Here the CDR3 reads CASSPSAGTETQYF. CDR3 bases: TGTGCCAGCAGCCCCTCAGCGGGCACAGAGACCCAGTACTTC. The chain carries TRBV7-3 and TRBJ2-5; weak D call: TRBD2 (6 bases). V was clipped by 5 bases and J by 4 bases, with 14 bases between them. This CDR3 has 14 residues. Germline CDR1 reads SGHTA; CDR2 reads FQGTGA.

The V call is TRBV18, the J call TRBJ1-2; D not certain. Germline CDR1 reads KGHSH; CDR2 reads LQKENI. The CDR3 runs 14 residues. Trimming pared 0 bases from V and 4 bases from J, leaving 9 bases between. This CDR3 is CASSPPPESYGYTF. The DNA of the CDR3 is TGTGCCAGCTCACCACCGCCGGAGAGCTATGGCTACACCTTC.

The chain joins TRBV11-1 to TRBJ2-4; TRBD2 is a possible D gene (5 bases). Trimming stripped 1 base from V and 7 bases from J, with 11 bases between. Germline values: CDR1 SGHAT, CDR2 FQDESV (reference sequence). The CDR3 contains 14 residues. The DNA of the CDR3 is TGTGCCAGCAGCTTAGTACCTTCGGGGAACATTCAGTACTTC. Protein sequence: CASSLVPSGNIQYF.

The rearrangement joins TRBV5-1 to TRBJ1-1; D remains ambiguous. The CDR3 totals 14 residues. Germline V lookup: CDR1 SGHRS, CDR2 YFSETQ. Deletions cut 4 bases from V and 4 bases from J, with 14 bases between. DNA of the CDR3: TGCGCCAGCAGCCCCTCGGCGGTTTTCACTGAAGCTTTCTTT. It is translated as CASSPSAVFTEAFF.

This clone was counted between two and nine times. The V gene is TRBV25-1, the J gene TRBJ2-3; 8 bases agree with TRBD1. The length of the CDR3 is 15 residues. Germline CDR1 is MGHDK and CDR2 is SYGVNS. V trimming: 1 base; J trimming: 6 bases; junction bases outside the gene matches: 6. CDR3 protein: CASSESTGAGDTQYF. The CDR3 bases are TGTGCCAGCAGTGAATCGACAGGGGCAGGGGATACGCAGTATTTT.

The V call is TRBV6-1, the J call TRBJ1-5; no firm D call. The CDR3 length is 13 residues. The V end was cut by 2 bases, the J end by 2 bases, with 4 bases between. CDR1 is MNHNS, CDR2 SASEGT, per germline. The CDR3 DNA is TGTGCCAGCAGTGAACTCGGCAATCAGCCCCAGCATTTT. Protein sequence: CASSELGNQPQHF.

This clone was observed a few times. One base away lies a much larger clone, so this may be a sequencing read error. Additional DNA sequences in this sample encode the identical CDR3. The rearrangement joins TRBV5-1 to TRBJ1-1; D remains unclear. Trimming stripped 1 base from V and 0 bases from J, with 4 bases between. Germline V gene data show CDR1 as SGHRS and CDR2 as YFSETQ. The CDR3 loop spans 13 amino acids. The CDR3 DNA follows: TGCGCCAGCAGCTTGACAGTGAACACTGAAGCTTTCTTT. This encodes CASSLTVNTEAFF.

The chain has TRBV6-1 and TRBJ2-3, with 7 bases fitting TRBD1. CDR1 is MNHNS and CDR2 is SASEGT in the germline V gene. J lost 0 bases, V lost 5 bases, and 5 bases had no gene match. CDR3 length: 15 residues. The CDR3 reads CASSKDRESTDTQYF. The CDR3 bases are TGTGCCAGCAGTAAAGACAGGGAAAGCACAGATACGCAGTATTTT.

The V and J genes are TRBV9 and TRBJ2-5; possible D gene TRBD2, 5 bases. The CDR3 has 16 residues. Trimming took 4 bases from V and 1 from J, leaving 17 bases between them. CDR1 and CDR2 from the germline V gene are SGDLS and YYNGEE. The CDR3 is CASSPTSASGQETQYF. The CDR3 bases are TGTGCCAGCAGCCCCACTTCCGCGAGCGGCCAAGAGACCCAGTACTTC. Together with reference TRBV9 and TRBJ2-5, the CDR3 gives the full variable domain: DSGVTQTPKHLITATGQRVTLRCSPRSGDLSVYWYQQSLDQGLQFLIQYYNGEERAKGNILERFSAQQFPDLHSELNLSSLELGDSALYFCASSPTSASGQETQYFGPGTRLLVL.

The V call is TRBV19, the J call TRBJ1-2; tentative D call: TRBD1 (6 bases). Germline V gene sequence: CDR1 LNHDA, CDR2 SQIVND (reference sequence). V was pared by 3 bases and J by 7 bases, with 15 bases between. The CDR3 runs to 14 residues. Here the CDR3 DNA reads TGTGCCAGTAGTATTAACAGGGCAGTTGGTGGCTACACCTTC. Residues: CASSINRAVGGYTF.

The chain is built from TRBV6-4 and TRBJ2-1, with unresolved D. V was trimmed by 7 bases and J by 7 bases, leaving 20 bases between them. There are 15 residues in the CDR3. CDR1 is MRHNA and CDR2 is SNTAGT in the germline V gene. This CDR3 is CASTFPRHTKNEQFF. As DNA, the CDR3 is TGTGCCAGCACCTTCCCCCGGCACACTAAGAATGAGCAGTTCTTC.

The chain joins TRBV10-1 to TRBJ1-1; D might be TRBD1 (5 bases). V was clipped by 4 bases and J by 5 bases, with 11 bases between them. From germline, CDR1 is WNHNN and CDR2 SYGVQD (reference sequence). This CDR3 contains 13 residues. The CDR3 sequence: CASSAQGATEAFF. In DNA form, the CDR3 reads TGCGCCAGCAGTGCCCAGGGTGCTACTGAAGCTTTCTTT.

The chain recombines TRBV5-1 with TRBJ2-5, with no clear D. The germline V and J ends were trimmed by 5 bases and 0 bases, with 5 bases remaining between them. This CDR3 has 12 residues. Germline-derived CDR1 and CDR2 are SGHRS and YFSETQ. The DNA for the CDR3 is TGCGCCAGCAGGTACAACCAAGAGACCCAGTACTTC. It encodes CASRYNQETQYF.

The rearrangement joins TRBV30 to TRBJ2-7; the match to TRBD2 covers 7 bases. Trimming at V came to 3 bases and at J to 7 bases, leaving 12 bases not matched to a gene. The CDR3 has 14 residues. CDR1 is GTSNPN and CDR2 is SVGIG in the germline V gene (reference sequence). Written as DNA, the CDR3 is TGTGCCTGGAGGGGTAGCGGGTGGGAAAGGGAGCAGTACTTC. Encoded protein: CAWRGSGWEREQYF. Based on the CDR3 plus reference TRBV30 and TRBJ2-7, the full variable domain is SQTIHQWPATLVQPVGSPLSLECTVEGTSNPNLYWYRQAAGRGLQLLFYSVGIGQISSEVPQNLSASRPQDRQFILSSKKLLLSDSGFYLCAWRGSGWEREQYFGPGTRLTVT.

V and J are TRBV7-7 and TRBJ2-1; the D gene is possibly TRBD2 (5 bases). Germline V CDR1 and CDR2: SSHAT, FNYEAQ (reference sequence). This CDR3 spans 14 amino acids. Trimming pared 1 base from V and 7 bases from J, leaving 11 bases between. The CDR3 sequence: CASSLGPTSNEQFF. CDR3 nucleotide sequence: TGTGCCAGCAGCTTAGGGCCAACTAGTAATGAGCAGTTCTTC.

This clone was detected a few times. The CDR3 DNA is TGCGCCAGCAGCGCCGGACAGAGTCCCTACGAGCAGTACTTC. It is translated as CASSAGQSPYEQYF. The gene calls are TRBV5-1 and TRBJ2-7; D is perhaps TRBD1 (6 bases). The length of the CDR3 is 14 residues. The germline V gene encodes CDR1 SGHRS and CDR2 YFSETQ. The V gene lost 4 bases and the J gene lost 2 bases, with 13 bases spanning the gap.

This clone was detected once. The chain employs TRBV7-2 and TRBJ2-3, with unresolved D. The CDR3 is made up of 13 amino acids. Looked up from germline, CDR1 is SGHTA and CDR2 is FQGNSA. Trimming removed 11 bases from V and 3 bases from J, with 15 bases in between. In DNA, the CDR3 is TGTGCCCTTCGGACCGCACGTACAGATACGCAGTATTTT. Translating it yields CALRTARTDTQYF.

To note about this clone: Additional DNA sequences in this sample encode the identical CDR3. This chain links TRBV11-2 with TRBJ2-1, with TRBD2 matching 7 bases. The germline gives CDR1 SGHAT, CDR2 FQNNGV. This CDR3 comprises 15 residues. V was pared by 1 base and J by 4 bases, with 4 bases of the junction left unmatched. The CDR3 sequence is CASSLGLAEYNEQFF. For the CDR3, the DNA is TGTGCCAGCAGCTTAGGTCTAGCGGAGTACAATGAGCAGTTCTTC.

The rearrangement joins TRBV20-1 to TRBJ2-5; D possibly corresponds to TRBD1 (6 bases). The CDR3 sequence is 11 residues long. V was cut by 1 base and J by 9 bases, with 9 bases left in between. Germline lookup yields CDR1 DFQATT and CDR2 SNEGSKA (reference sequence). CDR3: CSARGGQSQYF. The CDR3 region has the DNA TGCAGTGCTAGAGGAGGACAGTCCCAGTACTTC.

The chain links TRBV30 to TRBJ2-2; unclear D gene. V lost 4 bases to trimming and J lost 4 bases, with 7 bases between them. The CDR3 has 12 residues. Germline CDR1 GTSNPN, CDR2 SVGIG (reference sequence). In DNA, the CDR3 is TGTGCCTGGAAAAAGGGCACCGGGGAGCTGTTTTTT. It yields the protein CAWKKGTGELFF.

The chain links TRBV5-4 to TRBJ1-1; D call uncertain. Looked up from germline, CDR1 is SGHNT and CDR2 is YYREEE (reference sequence). The V gene lost 0 bases and the J gene lost 4 bases, with 10 bases spanning the gap. This CDR3 is 14 amino acids long. The CDR3 sequence is CASSLVGEGTEAFF. CDR3 bases: TGTGCCAGCAGCTTGGTGGGAGAGGGCACTGAAGCTTTCTTT.

The CDR3, as DNA: TGTGCCAGCACCTGGACTAGTCTAAATCCCGGGGAGCTGTTTTTT. It specifies CASTWTSLNPGELFF. The chain recombines TRBV6-6 with TRBJ2-2; TRBD2 matches 7 bases. The CDR3 runs 15 residues. The ends lost 7 bases at V and 6 bases at J; junction bases unmatched: 11. Per the germline V gene, CDR1 is MNHNY and CDR2 is SVGAGI (reference sequence).

The CDR3 region has the DNA TGTGCCAGCAGCTTAGGAGCGGACGGGGCCAACGTCCTGACTTTC. This translates into CASSLGADGANVLTF. V usage is TRBV7-8 and J usage is TRBJ2-6; D may be TRBD2 (5 bases). The V gene's germline CDR1 is SGHVS and CDR2 FQNEAQ. The CDR3 totals 15 residues. The V gene lost 1 base and the J gene lost 4 bases, with 8 bases spanning the gap.

This clone was seen a few times. This chain joins TRBV11-2 and TRBJ2-2; 8 bases match TRBD2. With 3 bases clipped from V and 4 bases from J, the junction kept 4 bases outside the gene matches. CDR3 length equals 15 residues. CDR1 is SGHAT and CDR2 is FQNNGV in the germline V gene. The CDR3 loop reads CASSLAGRATGELFF. DNA of the CDR3: TGTGCCAGCAGCTTGGCCGGGAGGGCCACCGGGGAGCTGTTTTTT.

J is TRBJ1-1 and V is TRBV6-4; no definite D call. CDR1 is MRHNA, CDR2 SNTAGT, per germline. The CDR3 loop spans 13 amino acids. V gave up 2 bases and J gave up 1 base, with 5 bases separating them. For the CDR3, the DNA is TGTGCCAGCAGTGACCATCAGAACACTGAAGCTTTCTTT. Its translation: CASSDHQNTEAFF.

Turning to this clone: This likely reflects a read error, since a far larger clone is one base away. This same CDR3 is encoded by further DNA sequences in the sample. The genes are TRBV7-8 and TRBJ1-1; weak D call: TRBD1 (6 bases). The CDR3 contains 13 residues. Per germline, CDR1 SGHVS and CDR2 FQNEAQ. V lost 5 bases to trimming and J lost 3 bases, with 10 bases between them. CDR3 residues: CASSQQGDTEAFF. The DNA of the CDR3 is TGTGCCAGCAGCCAACAGGGAGACACTGAAGCTTTCTTT. Based on the CDR3 plus reference TRBV7-8 and TRBJ1-1, the full variable domain is GAGVSQSPRYKVAKRGQDVALRCDPISGHVSLFWYQQALGQGPEFLTYFQNEAQLDKSGLPSDRFFAERPEGSVSTLKIQRTQQEDSAVYLCASSQQGDTEAFFGQGTRLTVV.

The CDR3 region has the DNA TGTGCCAGCAGCACGGGACTACAAGAGACCCAGTACTTC. Residues: CASSTGLQETQYF. The rearrangement uses TRBV11-2 and TRBJ2-5; 7 bases are a match to TRBD2. The germline CDR1 and CDR2 sequences are SGHAT and FQNNGV. This CDR3 is built from 13 residues. J gave up 2 bases and V 5 bases, and 2 bases lay outside the gene matches. Full variable domain (missing parts from reference TRBV11-2 and TRBJ2-5): EAGVAQSPRYKIIEKRQSVAFWCNPISGHATLYWYQQILGQGPKLLIQFQNNGVVDDSQLPKDRFSAERLKGVDSTLKIQPAKLEDSAVYLCASSTGLQETQYFGPGTRLLVL.

In this sample, this clone turned up many times. V and J are TRBV28 and TRBJ1-4; D possibly corresponds to TRBD1 (6 bases). The CDR3 is 17 amino acids. Trimming pared 6 bases from V and 0 bases from J, leaving 17 bases between. The V gene's germline CDR1 is MDHEN and CDR2 SYDVKM. The CDR3 nucleotides read TGTGCCAGCAGCCCACAGGGAATTGTAGCAACTAATGAAAAACTGTTTTTT. It is translated as CASSPQGIVATNEKLFF. Full variable domain (rest looked up from reference TRBV28 and TRBJ1-4): DVKVTQSSRYLVKRTGEKVFLECVQDMDHENMFWYRQDPGLGLRLIYFSYDVKMKEKGDIPEGYSVSREKKERFSLILESASTNQTSMYLCASSPQGIVATNEKLFFGSGTQLSVL.